Listed here is a single T cell receptor (beta chain). What it binds is unknown. This entry belongs to a study of radiotherapy plus CTLA-4 blockade in lung cancer. Findings and limits, study-wide: Response, reportedly, was best predicted by interferon-beta along with early blood T cell clone dynamics. Clones derived from tumor TCRs expanded in blood after radiotherapy plus ipilimumab.

Measured with immunoSEQ multiplex PCR; TCRdb has only the in-frame clones, and not every one. The sample lists 51,000 or so clones; over 75% were seen once. With V trimmed by 1 base and J by 5 bases, 1 base remained unmatched. The germline gives CDR1 KGHSH, CDR2 LQKENI. The CDR3 length is 15 residues. The sequence derives from a human donor with non-small cell lung cancer whose response to radiotherapy plus ipilimumab could not be evaluated. The material sequenced was peripheral blood, taken from a patient treated with radiotherapy plus ipilimumab. The chain employs TRBV18 and TRBJ2-5, with 13 bases matching TRBD2. The CDR3, as DNA: TGTGCCAGCTCACCACGGGGACTAGCGGGGGAGACCCAGTACTTC. It encodes CASSPRGLAGETQYF. Supplemented by reference TRBV18 and TRBJ2-5, the full variable domain reads NAGVMQNPRHLVRRRGQEARLRCSPMKGHSHVYWYRQLPEEGLKFMVYLQKENIIDESGMPKERFSAEFPKEGPSILRIQQVVRGDSAAYFCASSPRGLAGETQYFGPGTRLLVL.